The 28 T cell receptor beta chains in this list originate from one sample, sequenced in a study of cytomegalovirus exposure and HLA in healthy donors. The PCR had 60 Vbeta and 13 Jbeta primers. Sequencing used immunoSEQ multiplex PCR; TCRdb keeps in-frame clones, though not all of them. Here the sample spans about 190,000 clones, around 83% being singletons. Sequenced sample: PBMCs. The receptor source for this set is a man in his forties or fifties in good health and CMV-seronegative.

This sequence joins TRBV2 and TRBJ2-1; 14 bases map to TRBD2. Germline CDR1 reads SNHLY; CDR2 reads FYNNEI. Losses at the gene ends were 4 bases for V and 10 bases for J; bases not matched to a gene: 3. The CDR3 has 14 residues. The CDR3 here is CASSGLAGGREQFF. The CDR3 nucleotides read TGTGCCAGCAGTGGACTAGCGGGGGGGCGGGAGCAGTTCTTC.

Turning to this clone: The sample contains more than one DNA sequence encoding this CDR3. The genes are TRBV7-2 and TRBJ1-5, with 7 positions matching TRBD1. V lost 5 bases, J lost 3 bases, and 4 bases stayed unmatched. In germline, CDR1 is SGHTA, CDR2 FQGNSA. The CDR3 spans 14 residues. This CDR3 is CASSLDRVNQPQHF. In DNA form, the CDR3 reads TGTGCCAGCAGCCTTGACAGGGTCAATCAGCCCCAGCATTTT.

This clone was seen only a few times. The V gene is TRBV2, the J gene TRBJ1-1; D remains ambiguous. The V end lost 2 bases, the J end lost 10 bases, and 8 bases lay between the germline ends. The CDR3 spans 11 residues. From germline, CDR1 is SNHLY and CDR2 FYNNEI. The CDR3 protein is CASSERDVAFF. CDR3 nucleotide sequence: TGTGCCAGCAGTGAACGCGATGTAGCTTTCTTT.

The chain uses TRBV6-1 and TRBJ1-2; D perhaps matches TRBD1 (5 bases). The V end was cut by 7 bases, the J end by 7 bases, with 16 bases between. Germline V gives CDR1 MNHNS, CDR2 SASEGT. The CDR3 loop spans 13 amino acids. This CDR3 is CASTREGLGGYTF. The DNA for the CDR3 is TGTGCCAGCACAAGGGAGGGGCTGGGTGGCTACACCTTC.

The chain links TRBV4-2 to TRBJ2-3; 9 nucleotides line up with TRBD2. The CDR3 totals 17 residues. Trimming cost V 4 bases and J 3 bases; bases outside gene matches: 11. CDR1 and CDR2 from the germline V gene are LGHNA and YNFKEQ. DNA of the CDR3: TGTGCCAGCAGCCCCGCTCATCGCGCGGGGGGGACAGATACGCAGTATTTT. Its protein product is CASSPAHRAGGTDTQYF.

J is TRBJ1-6 and V is TRBV9; 10 nucleotides align to TRBD1. Germline trimming cut 0 bases from V and 8 bases from J; bases unmatched to any gene: 2. The CDR3 covers 15 residues. The germline CDR1 and CDR2 sequences are SGDLS and YYNGEE. CDR3 DNA sequence: TGTGCCAGCAGCGTAGCCGGGACAGGGGATTCACCCCTCCACTTT. The encoded protein is CASSVAGTGDSPLHF.

The V and J genes are TRBV18 and TRBJ2-5, with a weak D call TRBD2 (7 bases). Germline values: CDR1 KGHSH, CDR2 LQKENI. V lost 8 bases and J lost 1, with 14 bases in between. The CDR3 runs 14 residues. The chain's CDR3 is CASRGGLSQETQYF. Here the CDR3 DNA reads TGTGCCAGCAGGGGGGGTCTGAGCCAAGAGACCCAGTACTTC.

This chain uses TRBV11-2 with TRBJ2-1; TRBD1 might be the D (6 bases). Germline V gives CDR1 SGHAT, CDR2 FQNNGV. Trimming shortened V by 5 bases and J by 5 bases, and 10 bases separated the two germline ends. The CDR3 is 13 residues long. CDR3 DNA: TGTGCCAGCAGCGCTGGACAGAACAATGAGCAGTTCTTC. Amino acids: CASSAGQNNEQFF.

This clone was seen a few times. The chain uses TRBV6-5 and TRBJ1-5; 9 bases line up with TRBD1. Trimming took 6 bases from V and 4 from J; bases not matched to a gene: 4. From germline, CDR1 is MNHEY and CDR2 SVGAGI. This CDR3 has 14 amino acids. Written as DNA, the CDR3 is TGTGCCAGCAGCCTTGGGACAGGGAATCAGCCCCAGCATTTT. Its translation is CASSLGTGNQPQHF.

The chain joins TRBV4-3 to TRBJ1-2; D possibly corresponds to TRBD1 (5 bases). Trimming took off 0 bases at V and 7 bases at J, with 15 bases between the two ends. This CDR3 is 15 amino acids long. Germline lookup yields CDR1 LGHNA and CDR2 YSLEER. DNA for the CDR3: TGCGCCAGCAGCCAAGATAGGGACTGGGGAAGTGGCTACACCTTC. Translating it yields CASSQDRDWGSGYTF.

The V gene is TRBV7-2, the J gene TRBJ1-5; unclear D gene. Germline V CDR1 and CDR2: SGHTA, FQGNSA. CDR3 length: 13 residues. Trimming shortened V by 5 bases and J by 6 bases, and 11 bases separated the two germline ends. The CDR3 DNA reads as TGTGCCAGCAGCCGAGGGTGGGGTCAGCCCCAGCATTTT. Its protein is CASSRGWGQPQHF. Combining the CDR3 with reference TRBV7-2 and TRBJ1-5 gives the whole variable domain GAGVSQSPSNKVTEKGKDVELRCDPISGHTALYWYRQSLGQGLEFLIYFQGNSAPDKSGLPSDRFSAERTGGSVSTLTIQRTQQEDSAVYLCASSRGWGQPQHFGDGTRLSIL.

The rearrangement uses TRBV7-3 and TRBJ1-2; 8 positions agree with TRBD1. V was pared by 2 bases and J by 4 bases, with 6 bases of the junction left unmatched. CDR3 size: 15 residues. Looked up from germline, CDR1 is SGHTA and CDR2 is FQGTGA. The CDR3 is CASSLGDRSSYGYTF. For the CDR3, the DNA is TGTGCCAGCAGCTTAGGGGACAGGTCGAGCTATGGCTACACCTTC. The full variable domain, in which reference TRBV7-3 and TRBJ1-2 provide the parts outside the CDR3, is GAGVSQTPSNKVTEKGKYVELRCDPISGHTALYWYRQSLGQGPEFLIYFQGTGAADDSGLPNDRFFAVRPEGSVSTLKIQRTERGDSAVYLCASSLGDRSSYGYTFGSGTRLTVV.

This chain connects TRBV19 to TRBJ2-3; a weak D match, TRBD1 (6 bases). Germline V gene sequence: CDR1 LNHDA, CDR2 SQIVND (reference sequence). The V end lost 3 bases, the J end lost 3 bases, and 10 bases lay between the germline ends. This CDR3 comprises 14 residues. The CDR3 coding sequence is TGTGCCAGTAGTATCTGGCAGGGGACAGATACGCAGTATTTT. Amino acids: CASSIWQGTDTQYF.

This clone appeared a single time. The chain uses TRBV28 and TRBJ2-1; 11 positions match TRBD2. The germline CDR1 and CDR2 sequences are MDHEN and SYDVKM. Trimming removed 6 bases from V and 9 bases from J; junction bases left unmatched: 10. The CDR3 length is 15 residues. CDR3 region: CASSLTSGTLAEQFF. As DNA, the CDR3 is TGTGCCAGCAGCTTGACTAGCGGGACCTTGGCTGAGCAGTTCTTC.

The chain recombines TRBV11-2 with TRBJ1-4, with D possibly matching TRBD1 (6 bases). The CDR3 runs 14 residues. Between the trimmed V and J ends, which lost 5 bases and 8 bases, there was a span of 15 bases. The germline V gene has CDR1 SGHAT and CDR2 FQNNGV. CDR3 sequence reads: CASSPSGVGEKLFF. Written as DNA, the CDR3 is TGTGCCAGCAGCCCCTCAGGGGTCGGAGAAAAACTGTTTTTT. Full variable domain (remainder filled in from reference TRBV11-2 and TRBJ1-4): EAGVAQSPRYKIIEKRQSVAFWCNPISGHATLYWYQQILGQGPKLLIQFQNNGVVDDSQLPKDRFSAERLKGVDSTLKIQPAKLEDSAVYLCASSPSGVGEKLFFGSGTQLSVL.

This clone was recorded only once. The rearrangement links TRBV30 to TRBJ2-5; TRBD2 agrees at 7 bases. With the DNA end fitting TRBJ2-7 better, the J assignment may be wrong. The germline gives CDR1 GTSNPN, CDR2 SVGIG (reference sequence). The CDR3 extends over 13 amino acids. The chain's CDR3 is CAWSSGTTYEQYF. As DNA, the CDR3 is TGTGCCTGGAGTAGCGGGACTACCTACGAGCAGTACTTC.

This clone was detected only a few times. The rearrangement links TRBV30 to TRBJ1-1; a possible D gene is TRBD1 (6 bases). V lost 8 bases and J 0 bases, leaving 10 bases between the germline ends. Germline assignment: CDR1 GTSNPN and CDR2 SVGIG (reference sequence). The CDR3 contains 12 residues. The CDR3 loop reads CAQDRLNTEAFF. CDR3 DNA: TGTGCCCAGGACAGATTGAACACTGAAGCTTTCTTT.

This clone showed up just a few times. The chain joins TRBV7-8 to TRBJ2-7; the match to TRBD1 covers 8 bases. This CDR3 is 15 amino acids long. The V gene end was trimmed by 4 bases and the J gene end by 0 bases; junction bases not matched to a gene: 5. Germline V gene data show CDR1 as SGHVS and CDR2 as FQNEAQ. Written as DNA, the CDR3 is TGTGCCAGCAGCTCCCGACAGGGGAGCTCCTACGAGCAGTACTTC. Its protein is CASSSRQGSSYEQYF.

The chain links TRBV28 to TRBJ1-4; 10 nucleotides match TRBD1. V lost 6 bases, J lost 8 bases, and 9 bases stayed unmatched. Germline V CDR1 and CDR2: MDHEN, SYDVKM. CDR3 length: 15 residues. CDR3: CASSTPGTGAEKLFF. CDR3 DNA sequence: TGTGCCAGCAGCACCCCCGGGACAGGGGCGGAAAAACTGTTTTTT.

The sample holds a few counts of this clone. This chain joins TRBV11-2 and TRBJ1-4; 8 nucleotides match TRBD1. In germline, CDR1 is SGHAT, CDR2 FQNNGV. CDR3 length equals 16 residues. Germline trimming cut 5 bases from V and 0 bases from J; bases unmatched to any gene: 5. Here the CDR3 reads CASSVTRGPTNEKLFF. For the CDR3, the DNA is TGTGCCAGCAGCGTAACCAGGGGGCCAACTAATGAAAAACTGTTTTTT.

Note on this clone: This specimen includes other DNA sequences encoding the same CDR3. The chain employs TRBV7-9 and TRBJ2-1; TRBD2 is a possible D gene (6 bases). Germline CDR1 is SEHNR and CDR2 is FQNEAQ (reference sequence). The V end lost 5 bases, the J end lost 5 bases, and 10 bases lay between the germline ends. CDR3 length: 13 residues. CDR3 amino acids: CASSLPGDNEQFF. CDR3 DNA: TGTGCCAGCAGCCTTCCGGGAGACAATGAGCAGTTCTTC.

This clone was detected only a few times. The rearrangement uses TRBV7-2 and TRBJ1-6, with D possibly TRBD1 on 5 matching bases. The CDR3 has 15 amino acids. Germline-derived CDR1 and CDR2 are SGHTA and FQGNSA. V lost 5 bases and J 7 bases, leaving 15 bases between the germline ends. For the CDR3, the DNA is TGTGCCAGCAGCCGGACGCGGGACCGAAATTCACCCCTCCACTTT. It encodes CASSRTRDRNSPLHF.

The chain is built from TRBV30 and TRBJ2-1; TRBD2 might be the D (5 bases). V lost 0 bases and J lost 7, with 7 bases in between. In germline, CDR1 is GTSNPN, CDR2 SVGIG (reference sequence). The CDR3 covers 12 residues. The CDR3 nucleotides are TGTGCCTGGAGTGTTCAGCGGAATGAGCAGTTCTTC. Its protein is CAWSVQRNEQFF.

This chain uses TRBV6-1 with TRBJ2-5; 10 nucleotides line up with TRBD2. This CDR3 comprises 14 residues. J was trimmed by 2 bases and V by 6 bases; bases with no gene match: 3. Germline V gene data show CDR1 as MNHNS and CDR2 as SASEGT. CDR3 residues: CASRAGGKQETQYF. Here the CDR3 DNA reads TGTGCCAGCAGAGCGGGGGGGAAACAAGAGACCCAGTACTTC.

V gene TRBV5-4 combines with J gene TRBJ2-1; 7 nucleotides match TRBD1. Looked up from germline, CDR1 is SGHNT and CDR2 is YYREEE (reference sequence). CDR3 length: 16 residues. With 1 base clipped from V and 3 bases from J, the junction kept 7 bases outside the gene matches. This CDR3 reads CASSLPGGHGYNEQFF. CDR3 sequence (DNA): TGTGCCAGCAGCTTGCCAGGGGGTCATGGCTACAATGAGCAGTTCTTC. The entire variable domain, with the rest obtained from reference TRBV5-4 and TRBJ2-1, is as follows: ETGVTQSPTHLIKTRGQQVTLRCSSQSGHNTVSWYQQALGQGPQFIFQYYREEENGRGNFPPRFSGLQFPNYSSELNVNALELDDSALYLCASSLPGGHGYNEQFFGPGTRLTVL.

Comment on this clone: A junction end diverges from the germline sequence, so it may reflect a read error. Distinct nucleotide sequences in the sample also encode this CDR3. This rearrangement joins TRBV6-5 to TRBJ2-1, with 7 bases aligning to TRBD2. This CDR3 is 14 amino acids long. CDR1 and CDR2 (germline): MNHEY, SVGAGI. DNA of the CDR3: TGCGCCAGTCACCGGGACTACACCTACAATGAGCAGTTCTTC. This gives the protein CASHRDYTYNEQFF.

The chain is built from TRBV18 and TRBJ1-3; D remains unclear. V gave up 0 bases and J gave up 3 bases, with 6 bases separating them. Germline lookup yields CDR1 KGHSH and CDR2 LQKENI. The CDR3 spans 14 residues. The CDR3 DNA reads TGTGCCAGCTCACCACCGTACATTGGAAACACCATATATTTT. Translated, it gives CASSPPYIGNTIYF.

Turning to this clone: At the DNA level, this CDR3 is encoded by other sequences in the same sample as well. The rearrangement joins TRBV7-2 to TRBJ2-7, with TRBD1 matching over 7 bases. This CDR3 has 13 amino acids. From germline, CDR1 is SGHTA and CDR2 FQGNSA. J was trimmed by 2 bases and V by 3 bases; bases with no gene match: 1. The CDR3 nucleotides read TGTGCCAGCAGCTTTGACAGGGCCTACGAGCAGTACTTC. Translating it yields CASSFDRAYEQYF.